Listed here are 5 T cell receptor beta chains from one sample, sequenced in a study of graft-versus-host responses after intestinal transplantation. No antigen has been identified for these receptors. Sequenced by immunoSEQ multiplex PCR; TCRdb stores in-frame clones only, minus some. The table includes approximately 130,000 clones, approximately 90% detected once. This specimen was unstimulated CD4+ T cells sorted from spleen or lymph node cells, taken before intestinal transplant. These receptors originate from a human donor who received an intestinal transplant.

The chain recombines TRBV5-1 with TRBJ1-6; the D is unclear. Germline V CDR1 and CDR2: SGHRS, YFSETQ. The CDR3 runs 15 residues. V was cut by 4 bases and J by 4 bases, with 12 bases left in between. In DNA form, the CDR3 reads TGCGCCAGCAGCACGGAGGCCAGTTATAATTCACCCCTCCACTTT. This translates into CASSTEASYNSPLHF.

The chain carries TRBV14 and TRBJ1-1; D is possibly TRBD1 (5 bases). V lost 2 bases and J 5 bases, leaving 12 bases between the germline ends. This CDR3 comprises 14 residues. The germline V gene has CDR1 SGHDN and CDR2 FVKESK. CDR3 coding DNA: TGTGCCAGCAGCCAAAAGGGTTGGGGGACTGAAGCTTTCTTT. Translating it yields CASSQKGWGTEAFF.

The CDR3 region is CASRSGTSTDTQYF. Here the CDR3 DNA reads TGTGCCAGCCGCTCCGGGACTAGCACAGATACGCAGTATTTT. The chain has TRBV5-4 and TRBJ2-3, with a possible D match to TRBD2 (6 bases). Per germline, CDR1 SGHNT and CDR2 YYREEE (reference sequence). The V end was cut by 7 bases, the J end by 0 bases, with 12 bases between. This CDR3 contains 14 residues.

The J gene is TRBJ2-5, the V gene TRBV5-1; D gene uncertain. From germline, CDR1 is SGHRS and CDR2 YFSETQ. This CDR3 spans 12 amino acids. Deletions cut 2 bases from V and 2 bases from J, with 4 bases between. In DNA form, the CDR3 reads TGCGCCAGCAGCTTTTCTCAAGAGACCCAGTACTTC. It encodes CASSFSQETQYF.

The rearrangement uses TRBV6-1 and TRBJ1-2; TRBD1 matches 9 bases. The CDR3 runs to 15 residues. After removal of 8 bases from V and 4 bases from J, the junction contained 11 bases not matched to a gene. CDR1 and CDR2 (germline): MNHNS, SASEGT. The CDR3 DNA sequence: TGTGCCAGCCGACCGGGACAGGGAGTGTCCTATGGCTACACCTTC. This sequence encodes CASRPGQGVSYGYTF.